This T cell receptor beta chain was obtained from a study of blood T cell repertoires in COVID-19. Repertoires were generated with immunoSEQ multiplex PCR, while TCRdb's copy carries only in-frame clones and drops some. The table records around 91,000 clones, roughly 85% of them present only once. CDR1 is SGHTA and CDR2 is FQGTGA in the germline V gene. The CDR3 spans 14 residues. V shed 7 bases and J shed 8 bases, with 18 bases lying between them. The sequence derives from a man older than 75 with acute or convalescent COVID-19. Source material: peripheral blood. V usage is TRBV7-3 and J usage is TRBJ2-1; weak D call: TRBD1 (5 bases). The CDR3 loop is CASKSQGGVDEQFF. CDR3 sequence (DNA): TGTGCCAGCAAATCGCAGGGTGGGGTCGATGAGCAGTTCTTC.